These 29 T cell receptor beta chains share one sample of origin, sequenced in a study. TCRdb reprocessed the RT-PCR reads via MiXCR and lists one record per CDR3 protein. The table shows about 700,000 distinct CDR3 sequences, with approximately 14% occurring only once. Input material: memory CD4+ T cells from blood. The receptors were gathered from a female donor in good health, serving as a healthy control.

The chain carries TRBV12-3 or TRBV12-4 and TRBJ2-3, with 9 bases identical to TRBD1. After removal of 4 bases from V and 5 bases from J, the junction contained 7 bases not matched to a gene. The CDR3 is made up of 15 amino acids. The CDR3 nucleotides are TGTGCCAGCAGTTACAGGGGGCGCCCCGTAGATACGCAGTATTTT. As protein: CASSYRGRPVDTQYF.

This clonotype was detected only a few times. The gene calls are TRBV14 and TRBJ2-1; 12 bases map to TRBD2. V lost 5 bases, J lost 10 bases, and 3 bases stayed unmatched. The CDR3 covers 13 residues. The germline V gene has CDR1 SGHDN and CDR2 FVKESK. Here the CDR3 DNA reads TGTGCCAGCAGCTTCCTAGCGGGAGGGGAGCAGTTCTTC. Protein product: CASSFLAGGEQFF.

This clonotype has just a few counts. V is TRBV5-1 and J is TRBJ2-3; 9 bases fit TRBD2. Trimming took 0 bases from V and 2 from J; bases not matched to a gene: 7. Germline V gene lookup returns CDR1 SGHRS and CDR2 YFSETQ. The length of the CDR3 is 17 residues. The CDR3 loop is CASSLGPLAGNTDTQYF. DNA for the CDR3: TGCGCCAGCAGCTTGGGCCCCCTAGCGGGGAACACAGATACGCAGTATTTT.

This clonotype occurred a few times. The chain uses TRBV20-1 and TRBJ1-4; D may be TRBD1 (5 bases). V lost 0 bases, J lost 9 bases, and 17 bases lay in between. This CDR3 is 15 amino acids long. CDR1 and CDR2 (germline): DFQATT, SNEGSKA (reference sequence). The CDR3 nucleotides are TGCAGTGCTAGAGATCCCAGTAAAGGGGAACAAAAACTGTTTTTT. It specifies CSARDPSKGEQKLFF.

This clonotype has a handful of counts. The rearrangement links TRBV5-5 to TRBJ2-7; D not resolved. CDR1 and CDR2 from the germline V gene are SGHKS and YYEKEE (reference sequence). This CDR3 spans 13 amino acids. V lost 4 bases, J lost 0 bases, and 8 bases lay in between. The CDR3 DNA is TGTGCCAGCAGCCACCCCGACTCCTACGAGCAGTACTTC. Translating gives CASSHPDSYEQYF.

This chain uses TRBV20-1 with TRBJ2-5; 7 bases match TRBD2. Germline V lookup: CDR1 DFQATT, CDR2 SNEGSKA (reference sequence). This CDR3 has 16 residues. Losses at the gene ends were 6 bases for V and 4 bases for J; bases not matched to a gene: 17. CDR3 protein: CSANPAEAGVTETQYF. For the CDR3, the DNA is TGCAGTGCAAACCCCGCCGAGGCGGGAGTTACAGAGACCCAGTACTTC.

This clonotype was observed at least ten times. The chain joins TRBV5-1 to TRBJ2-2, with 8 nucleotides matching TRBD2. This CDR3 has 16 amino acids. CDR1 is SGHRS, CDR2 YFSETQ, per germline. V gave up 2 bases and J gave up 1 base; unmatched junction bases: 4. The CDR3 DNA follows: TGCGCCAGCAGCTTCGGCGCGGGGGGGAACACCGGGGAGCTGTTTTTT. Translation gives CASSFGAGGNTGELFF.

V usage is TRBV12-5 and J usage is TRBJ2-3, with 9 positions matching TRBD1. The V and J ends lost 6 bases and 6 bases, in that order; junction bases with no gene match: 16. This CDR3 is built from 17 residues. The germline V gene encodes CDR1 LGHNT and CDR2 FRNRAP. The CDR3 DNA follows: TGTGCTAGTGGAACCCAACACACAGGGGGCGTAGGGGATACGCAGTATTTT. This sequence encodes CASGTQHTGGVGDTQYF.

This clonotype was detected only a few times. The chain carries TRBV4-2 and TRBJ2-2, with TRBD2 matching over 8 bases. CDR1 is LGHNA, CDR2 YNFKEQ, per germline. V lost 2 bases and J lost 3; bases outside the gene matches: 5. The CDR3 length is 16 residues. The CDR3 nucleotides read TGTGCCAGCAGCCAAATAGGAGCGGGAGACACCGGGGAGCTGTTTTTT. Protein: CASSQIGAGDTGELFF.

This clonotype was observed many times. This chain links TRBV6-5 with TRBJ2-7; 10 bases agree with TRBD2. V lost 6 bases to trimming and J lost 0 bases; unmatched junction nucleotides: 8. CDR3 length equals 16 residues. Germline V gene sequence: CDR1 MNHEY, CDR2 SVGAGI. CDR3 DNA sequence: TGTGCCAGCAGGTCCTTTAGCGGGGGGAGCTCCTACGAGCAGTACTTC. This gives the protein CASRSFSGGSSYEQYF.

At least ten counts were recorded for this clonotype. This sequence joins TRBV4-3 and TRBJ2-3; 12 bases are shared with TRBD2. J was trimmed by 4 bases and V by 0 bases; bases with no gene match: 2. The CDR3 is 16 residues long. Germline V gives CDR1 LGHNA, CDR2 YSLEER. The CDR3 nucleotides read TGCGCCAGCAGCCAAGAAAGACTAGCGGGAGCAGATACGCAGTATTTT. This translates into CASSQERLAGADTQYF.

Many counts were recorded for this clonotype. The chain is built from TRBV4-2 and TRBJ2-5; the match to TRBD2 covers 8 bases. V shed 0 bases and J 2 bases; nucleotides not matched to a gene: 11. Germline V lookup: CDR1 LGHNA, CDR2 YNFKEQ. CDR3 length: 18 residues. DNA of the CDR3: TGTGCCAGCAGCCAAGATCTCGCCCGCGGGAGGAGACAAGAGACCCAGTACTTC. It is translated as CASSQDLARGRRQETQYF.

This chain joins TRBV2 and TRBJ2-3, with D perhaps matching TRBD2 (5 bases). Germline V gene sequence: CDR1 SNHLY, CDR2 FYNNEI. Trimming stripped 7 bases from V and 4 bases from J, with 18 bases between. The CDR3 consists of 15 residues. Here the CDR3 reads CASTPDSGGADTQYF. In DNA, the CDR3 is TGTGCCAGCACGCCGGACTCCGGTGGGGCAGATACGCAGTATTTT.

This clonotype was picked up many times. The chain recombines TRBV20-1 with TRBJ2-3; D unclear. CDR1 is DFQATT, CDR2 SNEGSKA, per germline (reference sequence). The CDR3 is made up of 10 amino acids. The V end lost 7 bases, the J end lost 6 bases, and 8 bases lay between the germline ends. CDR3 sequence reads: CSDTEDTQYF. The CDR3 bases are TGCAGTGATACCGAGGATACGCAGTATTTT.

This clonotype was seen a few times. This chain links TRBV15 with TRBJ2-3, with 9 bases identical to TRBD2. CDR3 length: 16 amino acids. Germline CDR1 is LNHNV and CDR2 is YYDKDF (reference sequence). Trimming cost V 4 bases and J 5 bases; bases outside gene matches: 10. The CDR3 bases are TGTGCCACCAGCAAGCGCGGGAGGGCCGTAAGAGATACGCAGTATTTT. It yields the protein CATSKRGRAVRDTQYF.

This clonotype appeared a few times. The chain is built from TRBV10-3 and TRBJ2-5; 10 bases match TRBD1. CDR3 length: 14 amino acids. Germline V gene lookup returns CDR1 ENHRY and CDR2 SYGVKD. V was pared by 10 bases and J by 3 bases, with 8 bases of the junction left unmatched. As DNA, the CDR3 is TGTGCCAGCACCCCCGGGACAGGGGAAGAGACCCAGTACTTC. Translation gives CASTPGTGEETQYF.

This clonotype showed up just a few times. J is TRBJ2-4 and V is TRBV20-1, with D possibly being TRBD2 (6 bases). The germline CDR1 and CDR2 sequences are DFQATT and SNEGSKA (reference sequence). Trimming left V 1 base short and J 9 bases short, with 13 bases between. There are 13 residues in the CDR3. CDR3 sequence (DNA): TGCAGTGCTAGAGGTAGCGGCCTAATCATTCAGTACTTC. Amino acid sequence: CSARGSGLIIQYF.

This clonotype was detected only a few times. The chain's CDR3 is CASSLFSGRGDEQYF. The CDR3 DNA reads as TGTGCCAGCAGCTTATTCAGCGGGAGGGGGGACGAGCAGTACTTC. The chain uses TRBV7-8 and TRBJ2-7; 10 bases align to TRBD2. The CDR3 sequence is 15 residues long. V lost 2 bases, J lost 5 bases, and 6 bases stayed unmatched. Germline V lookup: CDR1 SGHVS, CDR2 FQNEAQ.

Written as DNA, the CDR3 is TGTGCCAGCAGTTCGTCCTACGGGCGGGGCAATGAGCAGTTCTTC. It is translated as CASSSSYGRGNEQFF. This sequence joins TRBV6-2 or TRBV6-3 and TRBJ2-1; possible D gene TRBD2, 6 bases. V lost 4 bases and J 6 bases, leaving 16 bases between the germline ends. The CDR3 spans 15 residues. The V gene's germline CDR1 is MNHEY and CDR2 SVGEGT.

The chain is built from TRBV6-5 and TRBJ2-7; 10 bases match TRBD1. J was trimmed by 5 bases and V by 4 bases; bases with no gene match: 8. Germline V gene lookup returns CDR1 MNHEY and CDR2 SVGAGI. The CDR3 runs 15 residues. The CDR3 bases are TGTGCCAGCAGTTGGCGTGGGACAGGGGTCGACGAGCAGTACTTC. Protein product: CASSWRGTGVDEQYF.

The gene calls are TRBV7-2 and TRBJ2-3, with D possibly called TRBD1 or TRBD2 (5 bases each). Per the germline V gene, CDR1 is SGHTA and CDR2 is FQGNSA. The CDR3 consists of 15 residues. Trimming stripped 1 base from V and 0 bases from J, with 8 bases between. This chain's CDR3 is CASSLGDVSTDTQYF. The CDR3 DNA follows: TGTGCCAGCAGCTTAGGGGACGTCAGCACAGATACGCAGTATTTT.

The rearrangement joins TRBV7-2 to TRBJ1-6, with unresolved D. The V gene lost 1 base and the J gene lost 1 base, with 8 bases spanning the gap. The CDR3 has 16 amino acids. In germline, CDR1 is SGHTA, CDR2 FQGNSA. The CDR3 DNA reads as TGTGCCAGCAGCTTAGAAGTTGTATCCTATAATTCACCCCTCCACTTT. It codes for CASSLEVVSYNSPLHF.

The V gene is TRBV12-1, the J gene TRBJ1-2. TRBV12-1 is annotated as a pseudogene. CDR3 length equals 13 residues. The CDR3 here is CASSLGTRGGYTF. The CDR3 nucleotides read TGTGCCAGCAGCCTAGGGACTAGGGGTGGCTACACCTTC.

This clonotype has just a few counts. The V and J genes are TRBV9 and TRBJ2-5; maybe TRBD2 (6 bases). This CDR3 is built from 14 residues. The germline gives CDR1 SGDLS, CDR2 YYNGEE. V was cut by 4 bases and J by 7 bases, with 17 bases left in between. The CDR3 spells CASSPLRDGVTQYF. The CDR3 region has the DNA TGTGCCAGCAGCCCTCTGCGGGATGGGGTGACCCAGTACTTC. The whole variable domain, filled in from reference TRBV9 and TRBJ2-5, reads DSGVTQTPKHLITATGQRVTLRCSPRSGDLSVYWYQQSLDQGLQFLIQYYNGEERAKGNILERFSAQQFPDLHSELNLSSLELGDSALYFCASSPLRDGVTQYFGPGTRLLVL.

The chain combines TRBV27 with TRBJ2-5, with 8 bases matching TRBD1. There are 13 residues in the CDR3. V lost 6 bases, J lost 5 bases, and 5 bases stayed unmatched. CDR1 and CDR2 (germline): MNHEY, SMNVEV (reference sequence). The CDR3 protein is CASRITGGETQYF. The CDR3 nucleotides are TGTGCCAGCAGGATAACAGGGGGGGAGACCCAGTACTTC.

The chain combines TRBV29-1 with TRBJ1-3; D remains unclear. Trimming shortened V by 4 bases and J by 2 bases, and 9 bases separated the two germline ends. The CDR3 extends over 13 amino acids. CDR1 and CDR2 from the germline V gene are SQVTM and ANQGSEA. Here the CDR3 reads CSVGTATGNTIYF. The DNA of the CDR3 is TGCAGCGTTGGAACCGCTACTGGAAACACCATATATTTT.

The V gene is TRBV2, the J gene TRBJ2-7; 8 bases are shared with TRBD2. The CDR3 totals 16 residues. The V gene end was trimmed by 5 bases and the J gene end by 3 bases; junction bases not matched to a gene: 12. CDR1 and CDR2 from the germline V gene are SNHLY and FYNNEI. The CDR3 reads CASSTSGTRGGYEQYF. DNA for the CDR3: TGTGCCAGCAGTACTTCCGGGACTAGAGGTGGCTACGAGCAGTACTTC. Full variable domain (outside the CDR3, taken from reference TRBV2 and TRBJ2-7): EPEVTQTPSHQVTQMGQEVILRCVPISNHLYFYWYRQILGQKVEFLVSFYNNEISEKSEIFDDQFSVERPDGSNFTLKIRSTKLEDSAMYFCASSTSGTRGGYEQYFGPGTRLTVT.

V usage is TRBV20-1 and J usage is TRBJ2-3; D might be TRBD1 or TRBD2, each matching 5 bases. CDR1 is DFQATT, CDR2 SNEGSKA, per germline (reference sequence). The V gene lost 2 bases and the J gene lost 1 base, with 10 bases spanning the gap. The CDR3 loop spans 14 amino acids. CDR3 in amino acids: CSARRGTGTDTQYF. In nucleotides, the CDR3 is TGCAGTGCTAGACGAGGGACCGGCACAGATACGCAGTATTTT.

This clonotype was detected only a few times. The chain carries TRBV6-2 or TRBV6-3 and TRBJ1-5, with D unresolved. The ends were cut back, 2 bases at V and 4 bases at J, with 12 bases in the middle. The CDR3 consists of 15 residues. Germline values: CDR1 MNHEY, CDR2 SVGEGT. CDR3 sequence: CASSYTRLENQPQHF. CDR3 nucleotide sequence: TGTGCCAGCAGTTACACCAGATTAGAAAATCAGCCCCAGCATTTT.